One T cell receptor beta chain is described in this entry. Its antigen is as yet unknown. Here immunoSEQ multiplex PCR was the method, and the copy in TCRdb shows in-frame clones only, minus some. The repertoire holds about 36,000 clones, approximately 94% seen once, with around 0.2% in the top ten. The CDR3 contains 16 residues. The germline CDR1 and CDR2 sequences are SEHNR and FQNEAQ (reference sequence). Trimming took 4 bases from V and 5 from J; bases not matched to a gene: 8. This specimen belongs to a study of graft-versus-host responses after intestinal transplantation. Study information: Transplants were multivisceral, liver-intestinal, or isolated intestinal. Recipients across the board were started on anti-thymocyte globulin induction, then kept on tacrolimus and steroids for two to four years. Study-wide points: GvH clones were identified in recipient marrow, with some first appearing in ileum or blood. Circulating GvH clone levels at their peak were associated with HvG declines (early post-transplant).

The sample consisted of unstimulated CD4+ T cells sorted from spleen or lymph node cells, taken before transplant. The source is a human donor who was the organ donor for an intestinal transplant. The chain carries TRBV7-9 and TRBJ2-5; 12 bases line up with TRBD1. CDR3 sequence (DNA): TGTGCCAGCAGCTCACGTTCCGGGACAGGGGGCGAGACCCAGTACTTC. It encodes CASSSRSGTGGETQYF.